This T cell receptor (beta chain) comes out of a study of blood T cell repertoires in COVID-19 (dated by TCRdb to 2018 to 2021). Regarding the research as a whole: Samples covering the acute and convalescent phases of COVID-19 were provided by collaborators in the United States, Italy and Spain. The prospective study material was composed of cDNA or gDNA derived from T cells, B-cell-depleted T cells, or PBMCs. Deeply sampled blood TCRbeta repertoires from subjects exposed to, actively infected with, or recovered from COVID-19 were included in the dataset. The repertoires were made available in a free public database intended to serve as a resource for research on the immune response to SARS-CoV-2. The samples were drawn from the first 160 participants of the ongoing ImmuneRACE study and from roughly 1,300 subjects provided by 6 global collaborators. The sample metadata nearly always contained a de-identified subject ID, COVID-19 status, age in years and sex. HLA class I and class II types, where available, came from metadata supplied by the sample provider rather than from assay-based typing. Study-level results and caveats: Clinical and demographic metadata were provided uncurated, with the amount varying by source and participant.

Participants in the prospective study were aged 18 to 89 years, lived in 20 to 30 United States geographic areas, and enrolled through a virtual design. Cohort assignment in the prospective study relied on participant-reported clinical history from a screening survey and a study questionnaire. Recovered participants in ImmuneRACE Cohort 3 were defined as having two consecutive negative NP/OP PCR tests, clearance from a healthcare professional, or resolution of symptoms. Each participant in the prospective study had whole blood, serum and a nasopharyngeal or oropharyngeal swab collected by mobile phlebotomists. Additional blood draws and questionnaires over an approximately 2-month period could optionally be provided by prospective study participants. Before DNA extraction, prospective study blood samples were shipped either frozen or at room temperature. There are a few counts of this clone. It lacks a known antigen. Within one base of it there is no much larger clone, and no base qualities were kept.

TCRbeta CDR3 regions were amplified from genomic DNA by means of the immunoSEQ Assay, a bias-controlled multiplex PCR. Per the authors' processing: Nucleated cell counts per sample were estimated from amplification of reference gene primers within the assay. Sequence reads were collapsed and filtered to measure the absolute abundance of every unique TCRbeta CDR3 rearrangement. Productive Simpson clonality was computed per sample as the square root of Simpson's diversity index over productive rearrangements. Entries here come from immuneACCESS through TCRdb and include only in-frame sequences with V and J called. Some clones fail to appear in such tables; in the studies checked, an unresolved V gene covers under half of the shortfall, and the cause of the remainder is unknown. From that table come the V and J calls and clone size; the DNA was used to work out D and trimming. Here the sample has some 290,000 clones; roughly 89% occur a single time. The ten top clones hold around 9% of the sample.

CDR1 SGHDT and CDR2 YYEEEE were looked up in the germline V gene. V lost 3 bases and J lost 7 bases; the stretch between them is 25 bases long. CDR3 length: 17 amino acids, cysteine to phenylalanine. The read is trimmed to its CDR3 DNA, 51 bases read in frame from base 1. This sequence uses TRBV5-6 and TRBJ1-2; perhaps TRBD1 is the D gene, with 6 bases matching. The receptor's source is a woman younger than 45 who had recovered from COVID-19. Sequencing was carried out using PBMCs or T cells enriched from blood (not recorded which). In nucleotide form, the sequence is TGTGCCAGCAGCTCGGACCCCGCTTCCGCAGGGGTTTTTGGCTACACCTTC. This sequence encodes CASSSDPASAGVFGYTF.